Listed below are T cell receptor beta chains from one sample, sequenced in a study of control samples from healthy donors and cancer patients. TCRdb's copy holds only in-frame clones and misses some; the assay was immunoSEQ multiplex PCR. The sample yields about 160,000 clones, over 85% seen once. The source material was blood. The receptor set was obtained from a young man in good health. CDR3s include the opening cysteine and the closing phenylalanine or tryptophan. The D gene is left open where the match is weak. Size values are once, few and many counts, or a class for expanded clones, and some rows have none.

d_call: NA
j_call: TRBJ2-7
v_call: TRBV18
clone_size: NA
cdr3_aa: CASSQTQGSPSYEQYF
cdr3_nt: TGTGCCAGCTCCCAGACCCAGGGGTCCCCTTCCTACGAGCAGTACTTC

d_call: NA
j_call: TRBJ2-2
v_call: TRBV18
clone_size: NA
cdr3_aa: CASSPALRGTGELFF
cdr3_nt: TGTGCCAGCTCACCAGCCCTTCGAGGCACCGGGGAGCTGTTTTTT

d_call: TRBD1
j_call: TRBJ1-4
v_call: TRBV6-1
clone_size: NA
cdr3_aa: CASSGGAGQGNEKLFF
cdr3_nt: TGTGCCAGCAGTGGAGGCGCGGGACAGGGGAATGAAAAACTGTTTTTT

d_call: NA
j_call: TRBJ2-3
v_call: TRBV7-7
clone_size: NA
cdr3_aa: CASSPGGGPTDTQYF
cdr3_nt: TGTGCTAGCAGCCCCGGCGGAGGCCCCACAGATACGCAGTATTTT

d_call: NA
j_call: TRBJ2-7
v_call: TRBV20-1
clone_size: NA
cdr3_aa: CSASNPVPYEQYF
cdr3_nt: TGCAGTGCTAGTAACCCAGTCCCCTACGAGCAGTACTTC

d_call: NA
j_call: TRBJ1-5
v_call: TRBV5-1
clone_size: NA
cdr3_aa: CASSPGQRNQPQHF
cdr3_nt: TGCGCCAGCAGCCCGGGACAAAGAAATCAGCCCCAGCATTTT

d_call: TRBD1
j_call: TRBJ1-5
v_call: TRBV10-3
clone_size: once
cdr3_aa: CAIRGQGETQPQHF
cdr3_nt: TGTGCCATCAGGGGACAGGGGGAGACTCAGCCCCAGCATTTT

d_call: TRBD2
j_call: TRBJ2-7
v_call: TRBV6-5
clone_size: NA
cdr3_aa: CASSRGTSGTYEQYF
cdr3_nt: TGTGCCAGCAGCAGGGGGACTAGCGGGACCTACGAGCAGTACTTC

d_call: TRBD2
j_call: TRBJ2-1
v_call: TRBV30
clone_size: NA
cdr3_aa: CAWMGWRLAGSDEQFF
cdr3_nt: TGTGCCTGGATGGGTTGGAGACTAGCGGGATCCGATGAGCAGTTCTTC

d_call: NA
j_call: TRBJ2-3
v_call: TRBV20-1
clone_size: NA
cdr3_aa: CSATSSDTQYF
cdr3_nt: TGCAGTGCAACTAGCTCAGATACGCAGTATTTT

d_call: NA
j_call: TRBJ1-4
v_call: TRBV7-3
clone_size: NA
cdr3_aa: CASSLTKDRNQNEKLFF
cdr3_nt: TGTGCCAGCAGCTTAACGAAAGACAGGAATCAAAATGAAAAACTGTTTTTT

d_call: NA
j_call: TRBJ1-1
v_call: TRBV13
clone_size: NA
cdr3_aa: CASNTGEHTEAFF
cdr3_nt: TGTGCCAGCAATACAGGAGAACACACTGAAGCTTTCTTT

d_call: NA
j_call: TRBJ2-1
v_call: TRBV7-6
clone_size: NA
cdr3_aa: CASSQVASSYNEQFF
cdr3_nt: TGTGCCAGCAGCCAGGTGGCGAGCTCCTACAATGAGCAGTTCTTC

d_call: NA
j_call: TRBJ1-5
v_call: TRBV6-2/TRBV6-3
clone_size: NA
cdr3_aa: CASSSDRTGGYSNQPQHF
cdr3_nt: TGTGCCAGCAGCTCTGATCGAACCGGAGGGTATAGCAATCAGCCCCAGCATTTT

d_call: TRBD2
j_call: TRBJ2-4
v_call: TRBV29-1
clone_size: NA
cdr3_aa: CSVEDLLGPGGYIQYF
cdr3_nt: TGCAGCGTTGAAGACCTTCTGGGACCGGGAGGATACATTCAGTACTTC

d_call: NA
j_call: TRBJ2-2
v_call: TRBV30
clone_size: NA
cdr3_aa: CAWSVGSTGELFF
cdr3_nt: TGTGCCTGGAGTGTGGGTAGCACCGGGGAGCTGTTTTTT

d_call: NA
j_call: TRBJ2-7
v_call: TRBV4-3
clone_size: NA
cdr3_aa: CASSQVYDGFVSYEQYF
cdr3_nt: TGCGCCAGCAGCCAAGTGTACGACGGGTTTGTCTCCTACGAGCAGTACTTC

d_call: NA
j_call: TRBJ1-1
v_call: TRBV6-2/TRBV6-3
clone_size: once
cdr3_aa: CASSYDRRQTEAFF
cdr3_nt: TGTGCCAGCAGTTACGACAGGCGCCAGACTGAAGCTTTCTTT

d_call: NA
j_call: TRBJ2-7
v_call: TRBV24-1
clone_size: NA
cdr3_aa: CATSELQGYEQYF
cdr3_nt: TGTGCCACCAGTGAACTCCAGGGTTACGAGCAGTACTTC

d_call: NA
j_call: TRBJ2-5
v_call: TRBV28
clone_size: NA
cdr3_aa: CASSFSRWETQYF
cdr3_nt: TGTGCCAGCAGTTTCTCTAGGTGGGAGACCCAGTACTTC

d_call: NA
j_call: TRBJ1-4
v_call: TRBV9
clone_size: NA
cdr3_aa: CASSVGRGGEKLFF
cdr3_nt: TGTGCCAGCAGCGTAGGCAGGGGAGGGGAAAAACTGTTTTTT

d_call: NA
j_call: TRBJ1-2
v_call: TRBV1
clone_size: NA
cdr3_aa: CTSSHPGRGQAINYGYTF
cdr3_nt: TGCACCAGCAGCCACCCCGGTCGGGGGCAGGCCATTAACTATGGCTACACCTTC

d_call: TRBD1
j_call: TRBJ2-3
v_call: TRBV19
clone_size: NA
cdr3_aa: CASSAGTGPSWTQYF
cdr3_nt: TGTGCCAGTAGCGCCGGGACAGGGCCTTCTTGGACGCAGTATTTT

d_call: TRBD1
j_call: TRBJ2-7
v_call: TRBV11-2
clone_size: NA
cdr3_aa: CASSLDSGRGYEQYF
cdr3_nt: TGTGCCAGCAGCTTAGATTCCGGCAGGGGGTACGAGCAGTACTTC

d_call: TRBD1
j_call: TRBJ2-7
v_call: TRBV30
clone_size: NA
cdr3_aa: CAWRSGTGLGEQYF
cdr3_nt: TGTGCCTGGAGGTCGGGGACAGGGTTGGGAGAGCAGTACTTC

d_call: TRBD1
j_call: TRBJ1-2
v_call: TRBV5-1
clone_size: once
cdr3_aa: CASSSAPRTGRYGYTF
cdr3_nt: TGCGCCAGCAGCTCCGCGCCTCGGACAGGGCGCTATGGCTACACCTTC

d_call: NA
j_call: TRBJ1-4
v_call: TRBV5-1
clone_size: NA
cdr3_aa: CASSLGDKATNEKLFF
cdr3_nt: TGCGCCAGCAGCTTGGGAGACAAAGCAACTAATGAAAAACTGTTTTTT

d_call: NA
j_call: TRBJ1-5
v_call: TRBV12-5
clone_size: once
cdr3_aa: CASGRDTWGGTQPQHF
cdr3_nt: TGTGCTAGTGGCCGAGATACCTGGGGAGGCACTCAGCCCCAGCATTTT